This entry lists 29 T cell receptor beta chains sequenced from one sample in a study of PD-1 blockade in classical Hodgkin lymphoma. Here immunoSEQ multiplex PCR was the method, and the copy in TCRdb shows in-frame clones only, minus some. The data contain about 20,000 clones, approximately 90% of them seen just once; the ten biggest clones take up roughly 5.2%. Indicated time point: cycle 4 day 1 (C4D1), after 6 weeks of nivolumab. Every single patient, without exception, relapsed after autologous stem cell transplantation, and brentuximab vedotin exposure varied. By magnetic negative selection, CD8+ T cells were isolated from the thawed PBMCs. This material consisted of CD8+ T cells from blood, taken before the fourth cycle of nivolumab. The receptors here all came from a human donor with classical Hodgkin lymphoma.

This clone was observed a single time. The rearrangement joins TRBV9 to TRBJ2-7, with no clear D. Per germline, CDR1 SGDLS and CDR2 YYNGEE. CDR3 length: 14 amino acids. The V and J ends lost 0 bases and 0 bases respectively, with 7 bases between them. The CDR3 region has the DNA TGTGCCAGCAGCGTAGTAAGCAGCTCCTACGAGCAGTACTTC. Encoded protein: CASSVVSSSYEQYF.

The rearrangement uses TRBV5-1 and TRBJ2-3; D uncertain. Trimming removed 2 bases from V and 2 bases from J, with 3 bases in between. The CDR3 is 12 residues long. Germline CDR1 is SGHRS and CDR2 is YFSETQ. The CDR3 coding sequence is TGCGCCAGCAGCTTTAACACAGATACGCAGTATTTT. This translates into CASSFNTDTQYF. Full variable domain (rest looked up from reference TRBV5-1 and TRBJ2-3): KAGVTQTPRYLIKTRGQQVTLSCSPISGHRSVSWYQQTPGQGLQFLFEYFSETQRNKGNFPGRFSGRQFSNSRSEMNVSTLELGDSALYLCASSFNTDTQYFGPGTRLTVL.

The chain couples TRBV7-9 to TRBJ1-1; 7 bases map to TRBD1. Per germline, CDR1 SEHNR and CDR2 FQNEAQ (reference sequence). This CDR3 comprises 16 residues. V gave up 4 bases and J gave up 1 base; unmatched junction bases: 9. The CDR3 region is CASSYLPGQKNTEAFF. CDR3 bases: TGTGCCAGCAGCTATCTACCGGGACAGAAGAACACTGAAGCTTTCTTT. Filled out from reference TRBV7-9 and TRBJ1-1, the complete variable domain reads DTGVSQNPRHKITKRGQNVTFRCDPISEHNRLYWYRQTLGQGPEFLTYFQNEAQLEKSRLLSDRFSAERPKGSFSTLEIQRTEQGDSAMYLCASSYLPGQKNTEAFFGQGTRLTVV.

The chain recombines TRBV11-2 with TRBJ2-1, with a possible D match to TRBD2 (5 bases). The germline V gene encodes CDR1 SGHAT and CDR2 FQNNGV. Deletions cut 5 bases from V and 0 bases from J, with 11 bases between. This CDR3 spans 15 amino acids. The CDR3 is CASSAEVSSYNEQFF. As DNA, the CDR3 is TGTGCCAGCAGCGCGGAGGTCAGCTCCTACAATGAGCAGTTCTTC. Full variable domain (rest looked up from reference TRBV11-2 and TRBJ2-1): EAGVAQSPRYKIIEKRQSVAFWCNPISGHATLYWYQQILGQGPKLLIQFQNNGVVDDSQLPKDRFSAERLKGVDSTLKIQPAKLEDSAVYLCASSAEVSSYNEQFFGPGTRLTVL.

CDR3 coding DNA: TGTGCCAGCAGTTTTTACAATGAGCAGTTCTTC. Translation gives CASSFYNEQFF. This chain uses TRBV28 with TRBJ2-1; D gene ambiguous. This CDR3 has 11 residues. Trimming removed 3 bases at V and 4 bases at J, with 1 base between. Per germline, CDR1 MDHEN and CDR2 SYDVKM. Using reference TRBV28 and TRBJ2-1 for the parts outside the CDR3, the full variable domain is DVKVTQSSRYLVKRTGEKVFLECVQDMDHENMFWYRQDPGLGLRLIYFSYDVKMKEKGDIPEGYSVSREKKERFSLILESASTNQTSMYLCASSFYNEQFFGPGTRLTVL.

The rearrangement uses TRBV2 and TRBJ2-3; D call uncertain. This CDR3 comprises 13 residues. V shed 9 bases and J shed 2 bases, with 12 bases lying between them. CDR1 is SNHLY and CDR2 is FYNNEI in the germline V gene. The CDR3: CASRVGYTDTQYF. In DNA, the CDR3 is TGTGCCAGTAGGGTGGGATACACAGATACGCAGTATTTT.

The chain joins TRBV27 to TRBJ1-4; the D gene is possibly TRBD1 (5 bases). The V gene lost 6 bases and the J gene lost 8 bases, with 10 bases spanning the gap. Germline CDR1 and CDR2: MNHEY and SMNVEV (reference sequence). This CDR3 comprises 12 residues. The CDR3 region is CASRARDEKLFF. The CDR3 nucleotides are TGTGCCAGCAGGGCGAGGGACGAAAAACTGTTTTTT.

The chain uses TRBV9 and TRBJ1-4; possible D gene TRBD1, 6 bases. CDR3 length equals 16 residues. V shed 3 bases and J shed 5 bases, with 17 bases lying between them. Germline V CDR1 and CDR2: SGDLS, YYNGEE. The CDR3 loop reads CASSEQGRGRNEKLFF. The CDR3 bases are TGTGCCAGCAGCGAGCAGGGGAGGGGCCGAAATGAAAAACTGTTTTTT.

The chain employs TRBV6-4 and TRBJ2-3; a possible D gene is TRBD2 (6 bases). This CDR3 contains 14 residues. Trimming took 4 bases from V and 5 from J, leaving 13 bases between them. CDR1 MRHNA and CDR2 SNTAGT come from the germline V gene. The CDR3 reads CASSAAGPKDTQYF. CDR3 DNA: TGTGCCAGCAGTGCGGCGGGACCGAAAGATACGCAGTATTTT.

The chain has TRBV28 and TRBJ2-4, with 8 bases that match TRBD2. The ends lost 7 bases at V and 0 bases at J; junction bases unmatched: 20. Germline V gene lookup returns CDR1 MDHEN and CDR2 SYDVKM. The CDR3 is made up of 20 amino acids. This CDR3 is CASNRMIAGQGRLAKNIQYF. CDR3 nucleotides: TGTGCCAGCAATCGGATGATAGCGGGACAAGGTCGATTAGCCAAAAACATTCAGTACTTC.

The chain joins TRBV28 to TRBJ2-1; 7 nucleotides align to TRBD1. This CDR3 comprises 13 residues. Germline values: CDR1 MDHEN, CDR2 SYDVKM. The J segment lost 8 bases and the V segment lost 5 bases, leaving 6 bases of the junction unmatched. CDR3 sequence: CASSPIDRDEQFF. DNA for the CDR3: TGTGCCAGCAGTCCCATCGACAGGGATGAGCAGTTCTTC.

The chain carries TRBV29-1 and TRBJ1-1; possibly TRBD1 for D (5 bases). Per the germline V gene, CDR1 is SQVTM and CDR2 is ANQGSEA. The germline V and J ends were trimmed by 4 bases and 2 bases, with 11 bases remaining between them. The CDR3 runs to 13 residues. CDR3 protein: CSVGPGDNTEAFF. The CDR3 DNA sequence: TGCAGCGTTGGACCGGGGGACAACACTGAAGCTTTCTTT.

J is TRBJ2-5 and V is TRBV11-2; D is unresolved. The CDR3 loop spans 16 amino acids. Trimming left V 4 bases short and J 5 bases short, with 20 bases between. Germline assignment: CDR1 SGHAT and CDR2 FQNNGV. The CDR3 sequence is CASSSTGPVQRETQYF. The CDR3 DNA sequence: TGTGCCAGCAGCTCCACCGGACCCGTCCAAAGGGAGACCCAGTACTTC. The full variable domain, rest sourced from reference TRBV11-2 and TRBJ2-5, is EAGVAQSPRYKIIEKRQSVAFWCNPISGHATLYWYQQILGQGPKLLIQFQNNGVVDDSQLPKDRFSAERLKGVDSTLKIQPAKLEDSAVYLCASSSTGPVQRETQYFGPGTRLLVL.

This clone was counted once. For the CDR3, the DNA is TGTGCCAGCAGCCATATCCCGGGACTAGCGGGAGAAATTGTCTACAATGAGCAGTTCTTC. Its protein is CASSHIPGLAGEIVYNEQFF. The chain combines TRBV14 with TRBJ2-1, with TRBD2 identical over 14 bases. The CDR3 runs to 20 residues. With V trimmed by 3 bases and J by 3 bases, 13 bases remained unmatched. Germline values: CDR1 SGHDN, CDR2 FVKESK.

V and J are TRBV5-1 and TRBJ2-3; 7 bases fit TRBD2. Per the germline V gene, CDR1 is SGHRS and CDR2 is YFSETQ. V trimming: 0 bases; J trimming: 1 base; junction bases outside the gene matches: 8. This CDR3 region has 17 residues. The CDR3 bases are TGCGCCAGCAGCTTGGACCCCCCGGGGGGTGGCACAGATACGCAGTATTTT. The encoded protein is CASSLDPPGGGTDTQYF.

The V and J genes are TRBV27 and TRBJ2-1; TRBD1 matches at 9 bases. Trimming removed 6 bases from V and 10 bases from J; junction bases left unmatched: 7. The CDR3 has 13 residues. Per the germline V gene, CDR1 is MNHEY and CDR2 is SMNVEV (reference sequence). The CDR3 spells CASSTTGGREQFF. The CDR3 region has the DNA TGTGCCAGCAGCACGACAGGGGGGAGAGAGCAGTTCTTC.

The chain is built from TRBV12-2 and TRBJ1-2. TRBV12-2 represents a pseudogene. This CDR3 spans 16 amino acids. Written as DNA, the CDR3 is TGTGCAAGTCGCTCATACCCCACCCGGGGTCCTAATGGCTACACCTTC. Translating it yields CASRSYPTRGPNGYTF.

The chain is built from TRBV10-1 and TRBJ2-7, with a possible D match to TRBD1 (6 bases). Germline CDR1 WNHNN, CDR2 SYGVQD (reference sequence). The V gene lost 2 bases and the J gene lost 4 bases, with 12 bases spanning the gap. CDR3 length: 14 residues. CDR3 coding DNA: TGCGCCAGCAGTGAGAAGCAGGGGTTTTACGAGCAGTACTTC. This translates into CASSEKQGFYEQYF.

The V call is TRBV7-9, the J call TRBJ2-1, with 7 bases fitting TRBD1. CDR3 length equals 15 residues. From germline, CDR1 is SEHNR and CDR2 FQNEAQ (reference sequence). The ends lost 4 bases at V and 8 bases at J; junction bases unmatched: 11. Written as DNA, the CDR3 is TGTGCCAGCAGCTCGGGACAGACCTCTGTCTATGAGCAGTTCTTC. Translation gives CASSSGQTSVYEQFF.

The CDR3 reads CASSQEGTEQFF. CDR3 DNA: TGTGCCAGCAGCCAAGAGGGGACTGAGCAGTTCTTC. The chain combines TRBV4-2 with TRBJ2-1; the D call may be TRBD1 or TRBD2 (5 bases each). Germline lookup yields CDR1 LGHNA and CDR2 YNFKEQ. CDR3 length: 12 amino acids. V lost 0 bases to trimming and J lost 9 bases, with 6 bases between them.

The chain is built from TRBV14 and TRBJ2-7; D possibly corresponds to TRBD1 (6 bases). From germline, CDR1 is SGHDN and CDR2 FVKESK. The V gene lost 2 bases and the J gene lost 0 bases, with 23 bases spanning the gap. The CDR3 length is 19 residues. CDR3 sequence (DNA): TGTGCCAGCAGCCAATCATGGGCGGACGAGAGGACAGTCTCCTACGAGCAGTACTTC. Its translation: CASSQSWADERTVSYEQYF.

This chain uses TRBV28 with TRBJ2-4; a weak D match, TRBD2 (5 bases). The CDR3 length is 15 residues. Germline assignment: CDR1 MDHEN and CDR2 SYDVKM. Deletions cut 6 bases from V and 0 bases from J, with 12 bases between. This chain's CDR3 is CASSRGRLAKNIQYF. Here the CDR3 DNA reads TGTGCCAGCAGCCGAGGGAGACTAGCCAAAAACATTCAGTACTTC.

This chain uses TRBV30 with TRBJ2-7; D gene unclear. This CDR3 region has 13 residues. The V gene's germline CDR1 is GTSNPN and CDR2 SVGIG (reference sequence). The ends were cut back, 4 bases at V and 3 bases at J, with 13 bases in the middle. CDR3 in amino acids: CAWIMELGYEQYF. The CDR3 coding sequence is TGTGCCTGGATAATGGAGCTGGGCTACGAGCAGTACTTC.

The chain is built from TRBV7-2 and TRBJ2-1; D call uncertain. The V end was cut by 2 bases, the J end by 6 bases, with 5 bases between. This CDR3 is 12 amino acids long. CDR1 is SGHTA, CDR2 FQGNSA, per germline. As DNA, the CDR3 is TGTGCCAGCAGCTTAAGGTTCAATGAGCAGTTCTTC. Residues: CASSLRFNEQFF.

The chain recombines TRBV2 with TRBJ2-7; D is unresolved. This CDR3 spans 13 amino acids. V was cut by 4 bases and J by 5 bases, with 12 bases left in between. The germline V gene encodes CDR1 SNHLY and CDR2 FYNNEI. CDR3 loop: CASSVRVRDEQYF. DNA of the CDR3: TGTGCCAGCAGTGTTAGGGTCCGGGACGAGCAGTACTTC.

The chain employs TRBV6-1 and TRBJ2-1; D unclear. V was clipped by 7 bases and J by 0 bases, with 4 bases between them. The CDR3 is 12 residues long. The germline V gene has CDR1 MNHNS and CDR2 SASEGT. CDR3 nucleotide sequence: TGTGCCAGCATGGACTCCTACAATGAGCAGTTCTTC. Encoded protein: CASMDSYNEQFF.

The chain carries TRBV2 and TRBJ2-7; no definite D call. The CDR3 is 12 residues long. Trimming removed 6 bases at V and 0 bases at J, with 6 bases between. Germline CDR1 is SNHLY and CDR2 is FYNNEI. The CDR3 sequence: CASSQASYEQYF. As DNA, the CDR3 is TGTGCCAGCAGCCAGGCCTCCTACGAGCAGTACTTC.

This chain connects TRBV27 to TRBJ2-5, with 7 bases fitting TRBD2. J lost 5 bases, V lost 6 bases, and 15 bases had no gene match. The CDR3 contains 16 residues. Germline V gene sequence: CDR1 MNHEY, CDR2 SMNVEV (reference sequence). The CDR3 coding sequence is TGTGCCAGCAGCCGAAACGGTGGGGAGGGAAGGGAGACCCAGTACTTC. Translation gives CASSRNGGEGRETQYF.

CDR3 in DNA: TGTGCCAGCAGCAGAACAGGGGACCCTTTCTACGAGCAGTACTTC. The encoded protein is CASSRTGDPFYEQYF. V usage is TRBV28 and J usage is TRBJ2-7, with 7 nucleotides matching TRBD1. Germline V gene sequence: CDR1 MDHEN, CDR2 SYDVKM. The V and J ends lost 6 bases and 3 bases, in that order; junction bases with no gene match: 11. CDR3 size: 15 residues.